This T cell receptor beta chain was identified in a study of cytomegalovirus exposure and HLA in healthy donors. General study findings and limits: A later analysis revealed that TCR association rates differed between HLA loci, peaking at DRB1 and bottoming out at HLA-C. Equally common other TCR beta chains were less clonally expanded than HLA-associated ones, a later analysis found.

The donors, nominally healthy at sampling, likely had unrecorded immune exposures. This clone was recorded once. Its specificity is unknown. The CDR3 is 12 residues long. Primers for the PCR totalled 60 Vbeta and 13 Jbeta. Repertoires were generated with immunoSEQ multiplex PCR, while TCRdb's copy carries only in-frame clones and drops some. This sample has tens of thousands of clones, with 76% found just once. V gene TRBV21-1 combines with J gene TRBJ1-1; the tabulated D call, TRBD1, remains unverified against the DNA. TRBV21-1 is described as a pseudogene. The sequence was collected from a man aged 18 to 29 in good health and CMV-seronegative. Sample: PBMCs. The CDR3, as DNA: TGTGCCAGCAGCGAACAGGGTGATGAAGCTTTCTTT. The encoded protein is CASSEQGDEAFF.